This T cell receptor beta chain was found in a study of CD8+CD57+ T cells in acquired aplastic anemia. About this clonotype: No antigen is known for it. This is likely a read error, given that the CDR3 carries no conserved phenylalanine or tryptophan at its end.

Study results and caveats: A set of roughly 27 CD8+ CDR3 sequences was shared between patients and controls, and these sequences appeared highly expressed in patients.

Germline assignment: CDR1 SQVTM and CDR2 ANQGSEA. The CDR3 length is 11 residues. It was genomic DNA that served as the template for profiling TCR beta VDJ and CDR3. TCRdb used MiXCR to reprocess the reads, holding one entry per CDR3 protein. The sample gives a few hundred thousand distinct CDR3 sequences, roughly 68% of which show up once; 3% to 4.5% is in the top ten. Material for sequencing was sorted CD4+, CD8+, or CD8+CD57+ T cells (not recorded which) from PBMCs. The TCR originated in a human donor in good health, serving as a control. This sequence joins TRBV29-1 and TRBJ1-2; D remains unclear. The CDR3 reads CSVEELDGYTD. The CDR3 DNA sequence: TGCAGCGTTGAAGAATTGGATGGGTACACCGAC.